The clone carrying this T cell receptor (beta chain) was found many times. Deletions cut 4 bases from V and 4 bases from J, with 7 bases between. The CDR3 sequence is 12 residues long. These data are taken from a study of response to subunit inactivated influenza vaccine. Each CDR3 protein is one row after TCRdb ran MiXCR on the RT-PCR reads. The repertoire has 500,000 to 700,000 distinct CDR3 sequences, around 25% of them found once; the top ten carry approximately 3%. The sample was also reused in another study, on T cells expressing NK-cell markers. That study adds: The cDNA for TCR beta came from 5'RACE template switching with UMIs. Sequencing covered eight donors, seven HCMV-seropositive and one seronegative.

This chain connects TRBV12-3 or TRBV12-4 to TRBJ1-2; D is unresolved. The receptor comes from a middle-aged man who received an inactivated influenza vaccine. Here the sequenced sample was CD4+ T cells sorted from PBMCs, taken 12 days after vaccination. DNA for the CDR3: TGTGCCAGCAGTTCCCGACCCTATGGCTACACCTTC. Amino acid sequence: CASSSRPYGYTF.